The source of this T cell receptor (beta chain) is a study of OX40 agonist ivuxolimab in advanced cancers. Germline V gene lookup returns CDR1 MNHNS and CDR2 SASEGT. V lost 9 bases and J lost 5; bases outside the gene matches: 9. This CDR3 is 14 amino acids long. Assay: immunoSEQ multiplex PCR; the TCRdb copy retains only in-frame clones and omits some. Among roughly 34,000 clones listed, approximately 80% were seen once. V gene TRBV6-1 combines with J gene TRBJ2-3; 9 bases line up with TRBD1. Sequencing used CD4+ or CD8+ T cells sorted from blood, obtained in a trial of the OX40 agonist ivuxolimab. The origin of this receptor is an adult with an advanced solid tumor such as melanoma, head and neck, liver or kidney cancer. CDR3 nucleotide sequence: TGTGCCAGTTGTCTACAGGGGGCACAAGATACGCAGTATTTT. It encodes CASCLQGAQDTQYF.